A single sample gave rise to the 6 T cell receptor beta chains below, sequenced in a study of CD4 T cells in relation to SARS-CoV-2 and coronaviruses. Before the COVID-19 pandemic, during about 2010-2019, CD4+ T cells were taken from unexposed donors. The cells were cultured for under twelve days before CD4+ T cells were isolated. Produced via immunoSEQ multiplex PCR; TCRdb's table is partial and in-frame only. The sample holds about 12,000 clones; approximately 78% are singletons and the top ten take over 10%. No cognate antigen is known for these TCRs. The material sequenced was CD4+ T cells from PBMCs, cultured in vitro. All receptors come from a human donor in good health.

The chain carries TRBV3-1 (or the pseudogene TRBV3-2) and TRBJ2-7; 9 bases are a match to TRBD2. The CDR3 sequence is 23 residues long. CDR1 and CDR2 (germline): LGHDT, YNNKEL (reference sequence). The V segment lost 0 bases and the J segment 2 bases; nucleotides outside the gene matches: 26. DNA for the CDR3: TGTGCCAGCAGCCAAGATTTGGGCAATCGATTTGGGGAATACGGGACTAGCCCCTACGAGCAGTACTTC. It codes for CASSQDLGNRFGEYGTSPYEQYF.

The rearrangement links TRBV7-2 to TRBJ2-1; 7 bases are a match to TRBD1. The V and J ends lost 7 bases and 6 bases, in that order; junction bases with no gene match: 12. The CDR3 has 15 residues. The germline gives CDR1 SGHTA, CDR2 FQGNSA. CDR3 nucleotides: TGTGCCAGCATCCGGGGACCGGGACAGACCAATGAGCAGTTCTTC. Translation gives CASIRGPGQTNEQFF.

Turning to this clone: At one end the junction does not follow the germline gene, possibly because of a read error. The J gene is TRBJ1-2, the V gene TRBV6-2 or TRBV6-3; 7 bases fit TRBD1. The germline V gene has CDR1 MNHEY and CDR2 SVGEGT. The CDR3 length is 12 residues. The CDR3 loop is CASSPLRDRPLF. The CDR3, as DNA: TGTGCCAGCAGTCCCTTACGGGACAGACCTCTCTTC.

The chain couples TRBV5-4 to TRBJ2-3, with TRBD1 matching 7 bases. The CDR3 contains 15 residues. V dropped 4 bases and J dropped 2; count of bases not matched to a gene: 7. Germline lookup yields CDR1 SGHNT and CDR2 YYREEE (reference sequence). CDR3 protein: CASSPDRALTDTQYF. Here the CDR3 DNA reads TGTGCCAGCAGCCCTGACAGGGCCCTCACAGATACGCAGTATTTT.

This clone was counted a single time. The J gene is TRBJ2-3, the V gene TRBV4-2, with 11 bases fitting TRBD2. The CDR3 consists of 17 residues. Germline CDR1 and CDR2: LGHNA and YNFKEQ. V trimming: 0 bases; J trimming: 8 bases; junction bases outside the gene matches: 10. CDR3 coding DNA: TGTGCCAGCAGCCAAGATCGGGCTAGCGGGGGGAGGGGTACGCAGTATTTT. Translated, it gives CASSQDRASGGRGTQYF.

V usage is TRBV5-1 and J usage is TRBJ2-5, with 7 nucleotides matching TRBD1. V gave up 2 bases and J gave up 1 base; unmatched junction bases: 2. Germline loops: CDR1 SGHRS, CDR2 YFSETQ. The CDR3 totals 14 residues. CDR3 loop: CASSLGQVQETQYF. The CDR3 DNA sequence: TGCGCCAGCAGCTTAGGACAGGTCCAAGAGACCCAGTACTTC.